This T cell receptor beta chain appears in the sequencing data of a study of OX40 agonist ivuxolimab in advanced cancers. Study information: Patients with prior anti-PD-1, anti-PD-L1 or anti-CTLA-4 therapy were eligible; approximately 37% had some. Partial responses were achieved by three patients: one hepatocellular carcinoma, two cutaneous melanoma.

This CDR3 contains 14 residues. CDR1 is LGHNT and CDR2 is FRNRAP in the germline V gene. The ends lost 0 bases at V and 5 bases at J; junction bases unmatched: 3. Study conclusions and caveats: At 0.1 to 3.0 mg/kg and by week 6, clonal expansion occurred in CD4+ and CD8+ blood T cells.

Profiling relied on immunoSEQ multiplex PCR, and the TCRdb table lists in-frame clones only, not all of them. Found here are 75,000 to 100,000 clones, 84% of them singletons; the top ten hold around 5.5%. On this clone itself: Its antigen is not identified.

This TCR came from an adult with an advanced solid tumor such as melanoma, head and neck, liver or kidney cancer. Material: CD4+ or CD8+ T cells sorted from blood, obtained in a trial of the OX40 agonist ivuxolimab. V gene TRBV12-5 combines with J gene TRBJ2-5, with 7 bases identical to TRBD1. The CDR3 nucleotides read TGTGCTAGTGGTTTGGTAGGGGGCGGGGAGACCCAGTACTTC. This encodes CASGLVGGGETQYF.